The clone carrying this T cell receptor (beta chain) was observed a few times. These data are taken from a study of CD8+ T cells in alopecia areata. Trimming pared 0 bases from V and 0 bases from J, leaving 21 bases between. CDR3 size: 20 residues. cDNA serving as the sequencing template came from extracted, reverse transcribed RNA. The table came from immunoSEQ multiplex PCR; TCRdb's copy has only in-frame clones and leaves some out. In the table there are about 14,000 clones, around 60% of which are singletons. CD4+ cells from roughly 5 patients underwent sorting into CD25+CD127- cells. Sequencing was done on a sample of CD4+ Tregs sorted from blood. The chain carries TRBV23-1 and TRBJ1-5; a possible D gene is TRBD1 (5 bases). TRBV23-1 counts as an open reading frame of uncertain function. The sequence was collected from a human donor with alopecia areata. The CDR3 DNA reads as TGCGCCAGCAGTCAATCGTCGATAGGGACTCAAGGGGATAGCAATCAGCCCCAGCATTTT. It translates to CASSQSSIGTQGDSNQPQHF.